This T cell receptor (beta chain) was identified during a study of PD-1 blockade in classical Hodgkin lymphoma. This clone was seen just once. Its target is unknown. Only in-frame clones appear in the TCRdb table, and some are missing; sequencing was by immunoSEQ multiplex PCR. Of 30,000 to 50,000 clones listed, 70% to 80% are singletons. Relapse after autologous stem cell transplantation occurred in every patient, and brentuximab vedotin exposure varied. The study, taken as a whole, reports: Lower baseline TCR diversity was reported for newly diagnosed patients than for healthy donors.

The CDR3 extends over 16 amino acids. Germline V gives CDR1 SGHRS, CDR2 YFSETQ. Unmatched junction bases numbered 1, after V lost 0 bases and J lost 1 base. Specimen: peripheral blood mononuclear cells (PBMCs), collected at baseline. The sequence derives from a human donor with classical Hodgkin lymphoma. The chain joins TRBV5-1 to TRBJ2-3; 11 bases are a match to TRBD2. This CDR3 reads CASSLGGLAGTDTQYF. Written as DNA, the CDR3 is TGCGCCAGCAGCTTGGGGGGACTAGCGGGCACAGATACGCAGTATTTT.